Below, 26 T cell receptor beta chains from the same sample are listed, as sequenced in a study of OX40 agonist ivuxolimab in advanced cancers. The table came from immunoSEQ multiplex PCR; TCRdb's copy has only in-frame clones and leaves some out. Among 14,000 to 15,000 clones listed, about 81% were seen once. Specimen: CD4+ or CD8+ T cells sorted from blood, collected in a trial of the OX40 agonist ivuxolimab. All receptors come from an adult with an advanced solid tumor such as melanoma, head and neck, liver or kidney cancer.

The rearrangement joins TRBV19 to TRBJ1-1; D not certain. This CDR3 is built from 14 residues. Germline V gene lookup returns CDR1 LNHDA and CDR2 SQIVND (reference sequence). V gave up 2 bases and J gave up 7 bases, with 14 bases separating them. DNA for the CDR3: TGTGCCAGTAGTATAAATTTCGGTGAAGTTGAAGCTTTCTTT. This gives the protein CASSINFGEVEAFF.

The chain couples TRBV2 to TRBJ2-1, with 10 bases matching TRBD2. Germline V gene lookup returns CDR1 SNHLY and CDR2 FYNNEI. The length of the CDR3 is 17 residues. The ends lost 2 bases at V and 5 bases at J; junction bases unmatched: 9. This chain's CDR3 is CASSEIGLAEVHNEQFF. The CDR3 coding sequence is TGTGCCAGCAGTGAAATAGGACTAGCGGAGGTCCACAATGAGCAGTTCTTC.

This chain connects TRBV6-1 to TRBJ2-7; D perhaps matches TRBD1 (6 bases). The CDR3 sequence is 12 residues long. The germline gives CDR1 MNHNS, CDR2 SASEGT. Trimming stripped 5 bases from V and 4 bases from J, with 9 bases between. CDR3 coding DNA: TGTGCCAGCAGTCAAGGACAGTACGAGCAGTACTTC. Translated: CASSQGQYEQYF.

V is TRBV19 and J is TRBJ1-1; 7 positions match TRBD1. Per germline, CDR1 LNHDA and CDR2 SQIVND (reference sequence). The CDR3 covers 14 residues. Trimming removed 4 bases from V and 4 bases from J; junction bases left unmatched: 6. CDR3 sequence reads: CASSSPTGVTEAFF. The DNA for the CDR3 is TGTGCCAGTAGTAGCCCAACAGGGGTCACTGAAGCTTTCTTT.

The rearrangement links TRBV2 to TRBJ2-7, with 9 bases that match TRBD1. Germline CDR1 SNHLY, CDR2 FYNNEI. The CDR3 is made up of 17 amino acids. Trimming at V came to 4 bases and at J to 0 bases, leaving 10 bases not matched to a gene. The CDR3 sequence: CASSGPRDRESSYEQYF. The CDR3 region has the DNA TGTGCCAGCAGTGGCCCCAGGGACAGGGAGAGCTCCTACGAGCAGTACTTC.

The chain combines TRBV30 with TRBJ2-5; TRBD1 aligns across 11 bases. The DNA matches TRBJ2-7 better at its end, which makes the J call doubtful. Germline loops: CDR1 GTSNPN, CDR2 SVGIG (reference sequence). The CDR3 runs to 14 residues. CDR3 DNA: TGTGCCTGGAGTGTAGGGACAGGGGGTTACGAGCAGTACTTC. It yields the protein CAWSVGTGGYEQYF.

This chain uses TRBV15 with TRBJ1-1; D unresolved. Trimming stripped 0 bases from V and 6 bases from J, with 11 bases between. The CDR3 contains 14 residues. Germline loops: CDR1 LNHNV, CDR2 YYDKDF (reference sequence). DNA of the CDR3: TGTGCCACCAGCAGAGATTTAGATGTGGCTGAAGCTTTCTTT. Amino acids: CATSRDLDVAEAFF.

The rearrangement joins TRBV19 to TRBJ1-2, with TRBD1 matching 8 bases. Trimming removed 4 bases from V and 2 bases from J; junction bases left unmatched: 9. Germline values: CDR1 LNHDA, CDR2 SQIVND (reference sequence). The CDR3 length is 16 residues. The CDR3 DNA sequence: TGTGCCAGTAGTACCCTTTTGACAGGGGCAAACTATGGCTACACCTTC. Its translation: CASSTLLTGANYGYTF.

This chain uses TRBV30 with TRBJ2-7, with 7 bases that match TRBD1. Trimming took 8 bases from V and 5 from J; bases not matched to a gene: 6. The germline CDR1 and CDR2 sequences are GTSNPN and SVGIG (reference sequence). The CDR3 is 11 residues long. CDR3 sequence (DNA): TGTGCCGCCAAGACAGGGAACGAGCAGTACTTC. It yields the protein CAAKTGNEQYF.

The rearrangement uses TRBV19 and TRBJ1-1; D is unresolved. Germline V gene sequence: CDR1 LNHDA, CDR2 SQIVND (reference sequence). The V end was cut by 7 bases, the J end by 0 bases, with 3 bases between. The CDR3 contains 11 residues. The CDR3 loop is CASTVNTEAFF. The CDR3 coding sequence is TGTGCCAGTACCGTGAACACTGAAGCTTTCTTT.

The chain uses TRBV13 and TRBJ1-3; the D gene is possibly TRBD1 (5 bases). CDR3 length: 17 amino acids. The germline V gene has CDR1 PRHDT and CDR2 FYEKMQ (reference sequence). V lost 5 bases and J 0 bases, leaving 17 bases between the germline ends. The chain's CDR3 is CASSTRQNRHSGNTIYF. In DNA, the CDR3 is TGTGCCAGCAGCACCCGACAGAACCGTCACTCTGGAAACACCATATATTTT. The whole variable domain, filled in from reference TRBV13 and TRBJ1-3, reads AAGVIQSPRHLIKEKRETATLKCYPIPRHDTVYWYQQGPGQDPQFLISFYEKMQSDKGSIPDRFSAQQFSDYHSELNMSSLELGDSALYFCASSTRQNRHSGNTIYFGEGSWLTVV.

CDR3 amino acids: CASSYSPQGYGYTF. CDR3 sequence (DNA): TGTGCCAGCAGTTACTCCCCACAGGGCTATGGCTACACCTTC. The chain is built from TRBV6-5 and TRBJ1-2; D might be TRBD1 (6 bases). V lost 0 bases and J 4 bases, leaving 9 bases between the germline ends. From germline, CDR1 is MNHEY and CDR2 SVGAGI. The CDR3 spans 14 residues.

This clone turned up a few times. This chain joins TRBV11-2 and TRBJ2-7; D gene unclear. Trimming took off 0 bases at V and 2 bases at J, with 8 bases between the two ends. Germline V gene sequence: CDR1 SGHAT, CDR2 FQNNGV. This CDR3 spans 14 amino acids. The chain's CDR3 is CASSLEGGTYEQYF. The CDR3, as DNA: TGTGCCAGCAGCTTAGAGGGCGGAACCTACGAGCAGTACTTC.

The chain carries TRBV27 and TRBJ2-7; a weak D match, TRBD1 (5 bases). Germline V gene data show CDR1 as MNHEY and CDR2 as SMNVEV (reference sequence). Between the trimmed V and J ends, which lost 11 bases and 2 bases, there was a span of 19 bases. The CDR3 extends over 14 amino acids. The CDR3 here is CAVRPRGSPYEQYF. The CDR3 nucleotides read TGTGCCGTAAGACCAAGGGGAAGTCCCTACGAGCAGTACTTC.

The chain uses TRBV30 and TRBJ2-7, with D maybe TRBD2 (5 bases). Germline V gives CDR1 GTSNPN, CDR2 SVGIG (reference sequence). Trimming pared 2 bases from V and 6 bases from J, leaving 8 bases between. This CDR3 has 11 amino acids. The CDR3 DNA follows: TGTGCCTGGAGTCCTAGCTCCGAGCAGTACTTC. Amino acids: CAWSPSSEQYF.

The chain carries TRBV27 and TRBJ2-3, with unresolved D. The CDR3 spans 14 residues. The germline V gene encodes CDR1 MNHEY and CDR2 SMNVEV (reference sequence). The ends were cut back, 2 bases at V and 3 bases at J, with 9 bases in the middle. The CDR3, as DNA: TGTGCCAGCAGTTTAATTTTCGGGACAGATACGCAGTATTTT. It encodes CASSLIFGTDTQYF.

This chain uses TRBV5-4 with TRBJ1-3; TRBD1 matches at 7 bases. CDR3 length: 15 amino acids. J lost 1 base, V lost 0 bases, and 1 base had no gene match. The germline gives CDR1 SGHNT, CDR2 YYREEE (reference sequence). The CDR3 sequence: CASSLEGQSGNTIYF. The CDR3 bases are TGTGCCAGCAGCTTGGAGGGACAGTCTGGAAACACCATATATTTT.

V is TRBV11-1 and J is TRBJ2-7; possibly TRBD2 for D (5 bases). Germline assignment: CDR1 SGHAT and CDR2 FQDESV (reference sequence). Trimming left V 4 bases short and J 3 bases short, with 16 bases between. The CDR3 loop spans 15 amino acids. Here the CDR3 reads CASSSLRTDDYEQYF. The CDR3 coding sequence is TGTGCCAGCAGCTCGTTGCGGACTGATGACTACGAGCAGTACTTC.

Comments on this clone: An end of the junction does not agree with germline; a read error may underlie this. This sequence joins TRBV7-2 and TRBJ2-7; tentatively, D is TRBD1 or TRBD2 (5 bases each). The length of the CDR3 is 12 residues. The germline gives CDR1 SGHTA, CDR2 FQGNSA. CDR3: CASSPAGTETNF. DNA of the CDR3: TGTGCCAGCAGCCCCGCCGGGACCGAGACGAATTTC.

In its sample, this clone was seen a few times. V and J are TRBV11-1 and TRBJ2-5; TRBD1 matches at 9 bases. The CDR3 loop spans 16 amino acids. In germline, CDR1 is SGHAT, CDR2 FQDESV (reference sequence). V lost 6 bases to trimming and J lost 2 bases; unmatched junction nucleotides: 10. CDR3 sequence reads: CASRTKPGQGQETQYF. CDR3 DNA: TGTGCCAGCAGGACGAAACCGGGACAGGGTCAAGAGACCCAGTACTTC.

This chain links TRBV11-1 with TRBJ2-7; 7 bases align to TRBD2. Germline V gene sequence: CDR1 SGHAT, CDR2 FQDESV (reference sequence). The CDR3 is 15 amino acids. Losses at the gene ends were 3 bases for V and 2 bases for J; bases not matched to a gene: 7. CDR3 sequence (DNA): TGTGCCAGCAGCTTGGGGCTAGCGGTTACCTACGAGCAGTACTTC. It codes for CASSLGLAVTYEQYF.

V and J are TRBV29-1 and TRBJ2-3; 7 nucleotides agree with TRBD1. The V gene's germline CDR1 is SQVTM and CDR2 ANQGSEA. The CDR3 has 13 amino acids. V was pared by 6 bases and J by 3 bases, with 6 bases of the junction left unmatched. As DNA, the CDR3 is TGCAGCGTCTCGGACAGGTATACAGATACGCAGTATTTT. Translated, it gives CSVSDRYTDTQYF.

This chain connects TRBV27 to TRBJ2-7; D gene ambiguous. V lost 6 bases, J lost 12 bases, and 15 bases lay in between. The CDR3 has 11 amino acids. CDR1 and CDR2 from the germline V gene are MNHEY and SMNVEV (reference sequence). This CDR3 is CASRTQAFLYF. The CDR3 coding sequence is TGTGCCAGCAGAACCCAGGCCTTCCTGTACTTC.

This clone was detected only once. The CDR3 is CSVLTGLYPEAFF. CDR3 DNA: TGCAGCGTGTTGACAGGGCTATATCCTGAAGCTTTCTTT. This rearrangement joins TRBV29-1 to TRBJ1-1; 7 nucleotides match TRBD1. CDR3 length: 13 amino acids. The V gene end was trimmed by 6 bases and the J gene end by 6 bases; junction bases not matched to a gene: 10. Germline CDR1 and CDR2: SQVTM and ANQGSEA.

This clone was seen a single time. This chain connects TRBV27 to TRBJ2-1; no definite D call. The germline CDR1 and CDR2 sequences are MNHEY and SMNVEV (reference sequence). The CDR3 contains 16 residues. Trimming took 0 bases from V and 3 from J, leaving 12 bases between them. Here the CDR3 DNA reads TGTGCCAGCAGTTTATCGATGGGGATCGACTACAATGAGCAGTTCTTC. Its translation is CASSLSMGIDYNEQFF.

The chain couples TRBV7-9 to TRBJ1-1, with D unresolved. The CDR3 covers 14 residues. The V end lost 4 bases, the J end lost 5 bases, and 14 bases lay between the germline ends. CDR1 is SEHNR, CDR2 FQNEAQ, per germline (reference sequence). CDR3 nucleotide sequence: TGTGCCAGCAGCTCCCCCACCAGTTTGACTGAAGCTTTCTTT. This sequence encodes CASSSPTSLTEAFF.